The TCR beta chain under discussion was sequenced for a study of T cells in Graves' hyperthyroidism and ophthalmopathy. This clonotype was observed many times. What it binds is not known. Germline loops: CDR1 WSHSY, CDR2 SAAADI. V was pared by 5 bases and J by 0 bases, with 5 bases of the junction left unmatched. The CDR3 has 16 residues. Exclusion of patients followed from uncontrolled infection, other autoimmune disease, pregnancy or lactation. PBMCs were collected from a roughly 10 ml volume of fresh peripheral blood. Points from the study as a whole: Among thyroid clonotypes expanded above 0.001, most also appeared in blood.

TCR beta CDR3 regions were amplified from RNA transcripts. HTBI primers were used for first-round RT-PCR of the TCR CDR3. TCRdb fed the multiplex PCR reads into MiXCR, producing one record per CDR3 protein. The sample contains roughly 420,000 distinct CDR3 sequences, roughly 13% of which appear only once. Sequencing was carried out using blood. The receptor comes from a woman between 18 and 29 years old with Graves' hyperthyroidism. This sequence joins TRBV10-2 and TRBJ2-1, with TRBD2 matching 9 bases. CDR3 DNA sequence: TGCGCCAGCAGTCATAATAGCGGGAGCTCCTACAATGAGCAGTTCTTC. Protein product: CASSHNSGSSYNEQFF.